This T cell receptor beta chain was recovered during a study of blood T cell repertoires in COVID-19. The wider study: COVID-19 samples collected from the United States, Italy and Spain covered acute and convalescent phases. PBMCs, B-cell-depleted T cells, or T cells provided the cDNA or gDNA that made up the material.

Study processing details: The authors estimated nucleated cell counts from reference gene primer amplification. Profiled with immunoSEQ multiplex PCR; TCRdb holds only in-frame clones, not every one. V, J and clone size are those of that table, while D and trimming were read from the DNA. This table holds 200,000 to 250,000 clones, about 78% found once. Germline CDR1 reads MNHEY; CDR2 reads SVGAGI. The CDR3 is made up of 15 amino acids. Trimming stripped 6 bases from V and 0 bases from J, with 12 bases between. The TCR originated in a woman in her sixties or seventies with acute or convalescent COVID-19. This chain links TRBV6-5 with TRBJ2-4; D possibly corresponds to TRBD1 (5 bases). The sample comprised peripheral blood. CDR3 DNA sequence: TGTGCCAGCAGGCCCGGACACCTAGCCAAAAACATTCAGTACTTC. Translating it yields CASRPGHLAKNIQYF.